The 7 T cell receptor beta chains below come from one sample, sequenced in a study of cytomegalovirus exposure and HLA in healthy donors. PCR was performed using 60 Vbeta and 13 Jbeta primers. Here immunoSEQ multiplex PCR was the method, and the copy in TCRdb shows in-frame clones only, minus some. This table has around 180,000 clones, roughly three quarters appearing once. Sequenced sample: PBMCs. These receptors came from a woman in her 50s in good health and CMV-seropositive.

J is TRBJ2-1 and V is TRBV27; 11 nucleotides align to TRBD2. Looked up from germline, CDR1 is MNHEY and CDR2 is SMNVEV (reference sequence). This CDR3 has 16 amino acids. Losses at the gene ends were 5 bases for V and 3 bases for J; bases not matched to a gene: 6. CDR3 sequence (DNA): TGTGCCAGCAGTACTAGCGGGGGCGAAATCTACAATGAGCAGTTCTTC. It yields the protein CASSTSGGEIYNEQFF.

This chain links TRBV6-1 with TRBJ1-2; 9 nucleotides line up with TRBD1. The V gene end was trimmed by 4 bases and the J gene end by 5 bases; junction bases not matched to a gene: 5. The germline CDR1 and CDR2 sequences are MNHNS and SASEGT. The CDR3 extends over 14 amino acids. CDR3: CASSGGQGRYGYTF. CDR3 DNA sequence: TGTGCCAGCAGTGGGGGACAGGGACGATATGGCTACACCTTC.

This sequence joins TRBV6-5 and TRBJ2-1; 10 nucleotides align to TRBD1. The V segment lost 4 bases and the J segment 8 bases; nucleotides outside the gene matches: 2. This CDR3 spans 13 amino acids. Germline CDR1 and CDR2: MNHEY and SVGAGI. In DNA form, the CDR3 reads TGTGCCAGCAGTTCAGGGACAGGGGATGAGCAGTTCTTC. This gives the protein CASSSGTGDEQFF.

The V call is TRBV27, the J call TRBJ2-6; D gene uncertain. CDR3 length: 16 amino acids. The germline V gene has CDR1 MNHEY and CDR2 SMNVEV (reference sequence). V was trimmed by 7 bases and J by 1 base, leaving 14 bases between them. Here the CDR3 DNA reads TGTGCCAGCACCACAGTGATCCGATCTGGGGCCAACGTCCTGACTTTC. Translating it yields CASTTVIRSGANVLTF.

CDR3 residues: CASSLIPGQALTSQYF. CDR3 DNA sequence: TGTGCCAGCAGCTTAATCCCGGGACAGGCCTTAACGTCCCAGTACTTC. The chain uses TRBV9 and TRBJ2-5; TRBD1 matches at 8 bases. The CDR3 is 16 residues long. Germline V gene data show CDR1 as SGDLS and CDR2 as YYNGEE. The V gene end was trimmed by 4 bases and the J gene end by 9 bases; junction bases not matched to a gene: 17.

The chain combines TRBV7-9 with TRBJ1-3, with D possibly being TRBD1 (5 bases). V was trimmed by 6 bases and J by 2 bases, leaving 20 bases between them. This CDR3 region has 17 residues. CDR1 and CDR2 (germline): SEHNR, FQNEAQ (reference sequence). CDR3 loop: CASRESQAQRAGNTIYF. CDR3 coding DNA: TGTGCCAGCAGGGAATCACAGGCCCAACGGGCTGGAAACACCATATATTTT.

The chain employs TRBV6-5 and TRBJ1-2; D perhaps matches TRBD1 (6 bases). V lost 2 bases and J 4 bases, leaving 17 bases between the germline ends. CDR3 size: 16 residues. CDR1 MNHEY and CDR2 SVGAGI come from the germline V gene. CDR3 residues: CASSYLKRSGAYGYTF. As DNA, the CDR3 is TGTGCCAGCAGTTACCTTAAGCGTTCAGGGGCCTATGGCTACACCTTC.